These T cell receptor beta chains were read from a single sample in a study of radiotherapy plus CTLA-4 blockade in lung cancer. Some clones are missing from TCRdb's copy, which holds only in-frame ones; the method was immunoSEQ multiplex PCR. The sample lists just over 60,000 clones, approximately 80% occurring once. The material sequenced was peripheral blood, taken from a patient treated with radiotherapy plus ipilimumab. These receptors came from a human donor with non-small cell lung cancer who had a complete response to radiotherapy plus ipilimumab. CDR3s include the opening cysteine and the closing phenylalanine or tryptophan. D genes are given only for firm matches. Rows may omit the clone size; those that give it use once, few, many or a size class.

clone_size j_call v_call d_call cdr3_nt cdr3_aa
. TRBJ2-7 TRBV19 . TGTGCCAGTAGTATAGGCGATCTTGAGTCCTACGAGCAGTACTTC CASSIGDLESYEQYF
. TRBJ2-2 TRBV19 . TGTGCCAGTAGGAGGGTGAAGTCAGGGGCCGGAACCGGGGAGCTGTTTTTT CASRRVKSGAGTGELFF
. TRBJ1-2 TRBV7-9 . TGTGCCAGCAGCGCCGGACAGATTTATGGCTACACCTTC CASSAGQIYGYTF
. TRBJ1-5 TRBV30 . TGTGCCTGGAGTGTAGAGGGGAACCAGCCCCAGCATTTT CAWSVEGNQPQHF
. TRBJ1-1 TRBV27 . TGTGCCAGCAGTCAGGGCACTGAAGCTTTCTTT CASSQGTEAFF
. TRBJ2-7 TRBV11-2 . TGTGCCAGCAGCTACGACGAGACCTCTCCTCTCTACGAGCAGTACTTC CASSYDETSPLYEQYF
. TRBJ2-2 TRBV23-1 . TGCGCCAGCAGTCAATTCGGGAACACCGGGGAGCTGTTTTTT CASSQFGNTGELFF
. TRBJ1-5 TRBV5-5 TRBD1 TGTGCCAGCAGCCTTGAGGGACAGGCTAGCAATCAGCCCCAGCATTTT CASSLEGQASNQPQHF
few TRBJ2-1 TRBV6-5 . TGTGCCAGCACCAGGCCCAATCGTGACAATGAGCAGTTCTTC CASTRPNRDNEQFF
. TRBJ2-1 TRBV6-5 TRBD2 TGTGCCAGCAGTTACTTCGGGGCTAGCGGCAGAAATGAGCAGTTCTTC CASSYFGASGRNEQFF
. TRBJ1-1 TRBV11-3 . TGTGCCAGTAAGACCATGGGGGGCCCGGACACTGAAGCTTTCTTT CASKTMGGPDTEAFF
. TRBJ2-3 TRBV20-1 . TGCAGTGCTAGAGTAACAGATACGCAGTATTTT CSARVTDTQYF
. TRBJ1-1 TRBV5-6 . TGTGCCAGCGACCGGGGGGAGAGCACTGAAGCTTTCTTT CASDRGESTEAFF
few TRBJ2-7 TRBV6-6 . TGTGCCAGCGTCTCGGGACGGATAGACTCCTACGAGCAGTACTTC CASVSGRIDSYEQYF
. TRBJ1-1 TRBV5-6 TRBD1 TGTGCCAGCAGCTTGGTCGACAGGGTTACTGAAGCTTTCTTT CASSLVDRVTEAFF
. TRBJ2-5 TRBV5-4 . TGTGCCAGCAGCGAGGAGGTACAAGAGACCCAGTACTTC CASSEEVQETQYF
. TRBJ1-1 TRBV11-3 TRBD1 TGTGCCAGCAGCTTAGGGGACAGGGTTTCTCCTATGAACACTGAAGCTTTCTTT CASSLGDRVSPMNTEAFF
few TRBJ1-3 TRBV18 . TGTGCCAGCTCACCGGGGCAGATCTCTGGAAACACCATATATTTT CASSPGQISGNTIYF
few TRBJ2-1 TRBV27 TRBD1 TGTGCCAGCAGTTACCCGGGACAGGGTCTCGATGAGCAGTTCTTC CASSYPGQGLDEQFF
. TRBJ1-3 TRBV7-9 . TGTGCCAGCAGACCAGGGACATCTGGAAACACCATATATTTT CASRPGTSGNTIYF
once TRBJ2-7 TRBV19 . TGTGCCAGTAGTATAGACAGCGTTTGGAGCACCTACGAGCAGTACTTC CASSIDSVWSTYEQYF
. TRBJ2-7 TRBV29-1 . TGCAGCGTTTTGAAAGGGGCGGCCTACGAGCAGTACTTC CSVLKGAAYEQYF
. TRBJ1-1 TRBV7-2 . TGTGCCAGCAGCCGATCAAGTTGGAACACTGAAGCTTTCTTT CASSRSSWNTEAFF
. TRBJ1-3 TRBV19 . TGTGCCAGTAGTCTCCAGTCACAGGGTCGCGGAAACACCATATATTTT CASSLQSQGRGNTIYF
. TRBJ1-1 TRBV7-8 . TGTGCCAGCAGCTCCCGGCCCGTCACTGAAGCTTTCTTT CASSSRPVTEAFF
. TRBJ1-2 TRBV7-2 . TGTGCCAGCAGCTTCGTGAGGGATCGGGGGTATGGCTACACCTTC CASSFVRDRGYGYTF
. TRBJ1-1 TRBV6-5 . TGTGCCAGCACTGAGGGCAGACAAGCTTTCTTT CASTEGRQAFF
. TRBJ1-5 TRBV7-8 . TGTGCCAGCAGCTTAAGTTTTTTGTCCTTGAAAGTCGTTGGCCAGCCCCAGCATTTT CASSLSFLSLKVVGQPQHF
few TRBJ1-1 TRBV14 . TGTGCCAGCAGCCGAGCTCTAGGGAGGGGTAGGAACACTGAAGCTTTCTTT CASSRALGRGRNTEAFF
. TRBJ2-1 TRBV5-4 . TGTGCCAGCAGTCAGCTGTCCTACAATGAGCAGTTCTTC CASSQLSYNEQFF
. TRBJ1-4 TRBV19 . TGTGCCAGTAGTTACCGAGACCGGGAAAAACTGTTTTTT CASSYRDREKLFF
. TRBJ2-4 TRBV7-9 . TGTGCCAGCAGCTTATATTTGAACATTCAGTACTTC CASSLYLNIQYF
. TRBJ2-1 TRBV19 TRBD2 TGTGCCAGTAGTATAGATTGGGACTACGAGCAGTTCTTC CASSIDWDYEQFF
. TRBJ1-5 TRBV6-1 . TGTGCCAGCACCGGACAAGTCAATCAGCCCCAGCATTTT CASTGQVNQPQHF
. TRBJ1-1 TRBV2 . TGTGCCAGCAGTGCCGTATATGAAGCTTTCTTT CASSAVYEAFF